This TCR beta chain emerged from a study of T cell responses to AZD1222 COVID-19 vaccine. Turning to the study itself: Analysis merged second doses at about 4 or about 12 weeks. Points from the study as a whole: The donor cohort was predominantly white British with a female majority, and clonal diversity may have been underestimated.

This clone was detected only a few times. Its antigen is unidentified. Clones were sequenced by immunoSEQ multiplex PCR, and TCRdb holds only the in-frame ones, with some missing. The table shows under 150,000 clones, with approximately 90% occurring only once. The source material was peripheral blood, sampled on day 0 of AZD1222 vaccination. This clonotype was sampled from an adult in good health.

This CDR3 reads CASLAGLGQRREKLFF. CDR3 DNA sequence: TGTGCCAGCTTAGCCGGATTGGGACAGCGGCGTGAAAAACTGTTTTTT. The chain couples TRBV2 to TRBJ1-4; TRBD1 matches 7 bases. V dropped 8 bases and J dropped 7; count of bases not matched to a gene: 16. Germline V gene sequence: CDR1 SNHLY, CDR2 FYNNEI. The CDR3 spans 16 residues.